This is a list of T cell receptor beta chains from one sample in a study of cytomegalovirus exposure and HLA in healthy donors. Clones were sequenced by immunoSEQ multiplex PCR, and TCRdb holds only the in-frame ones, with some missing. The data contain about 160,000 clones, under 75% of them singletons. The sequenced sample was PBMCs. These receptors were obtained from a man in his forties in good health and CMV-seropositive. The CDR3 runs from the conserved cysteine through the conserved F or W. D genes are given only for firm matches. Not every row has a clone size; where given, it reads once, few, many or a size class.

J: TRBJ1-2
D: TRBD1
size: NA
length: 17
V: TRBV5-6
DNA: TGTGCCAGCAGCTTAGGGGACAGGGCCCCTCTCAACTATGGCTACACCTTC
CDR3: CASSLGDRAPLNYGYTF

J: TRBJ2-7
D: TRBD1
size: NA
length: 16
V: TRBV25-1
DNA: TGTGCCAGCAGTGACCCACGGACAGGGGGGAATTACGAGCAGTACTTC
CDR3: CASSDPRTGGNYEQYF

J: TRBJ1-4
D: TRBD1
size: few
length: 17
V: TRBV7-6
DNA: TGTGCCAGCAGCCCTAATTCTAGAGGGACAGTGAATGAAAAACTGTTTTTT
CDR3: CASSPNSRGTVNEKLFF

J: TRBJ1-2
D: NA
size: NA
length: 15
V: TRBV19
DNA: TGTGCCAGTAGTAGGGAGGCCAATTCTAACTATGGCTACACCTTC
CDR3: CASSREANSNYGYTF

J: TRBJ2-7
D: NA
size: NA
length: 15
V: TRBV6-5
DNA: TGTGCCAGCAGTTACTCGAGGGCAGGGGCCTACGAGCAGTACTTC
CDR3: CASSYSRAGAYEQYF

J: TRBJ2-7
D: TRBD1
size: NA
length: 14
V: TRBV30
DNA: TGTGCCTGGAGGAGCCGGGACAGGGACTACGAGCAGTACTTC
CDR3: CAWRSRDRDYEQYF

J: TRBJ2-2
D: TRBD1
size: NA
length: 15
V: TRBV6-6
DNA: TGTGCCAGCACTTCCGGACAGGGAAACACCGGGGAGCTGTTTTTT
CDR3: CASTSGQGNTGELFF

J: TRBJ1-4
D: TRBD1
size: NA
length: 13
V: TRBV12-5
DNA: TGTGCTAGTGGCACAGACAGGGGCGAAAAACTGTTTTTT
CDR3: CASGTDRGEKLFF

J: TRBJ1-4
D: TRBD1
size: NA
length: 14
V: TRBV15
DNA: TGTGCCACCAGACATGGACAGGGGGTAGAAAAACTGTTTTTT
CDR3: CATRHGQGVEKLFF

J: TRBJ1-2
D: NA
size: NA
length: 14
V: TRBV4-3
DNA: TGCGCCAGCAGCCAACTCGGACAGAGCTATGGCTACACCTTC
CDR3: CASSQLGQSYGYTF

J: TRBJ1-6
D: NA
size: once
length: 15
V: TRBV5-4
DNA: TGTGCCAGCAGCTTTTCGAACAGGGTAAATTCACCCCTCCACTTT
CDR3: CASSFSNRVNSPLHF

J: TRBJ2-3
D: TRBD1
size: NA
length: 13
V: TRBV2
DNA: TGTGCCAGCAGATCGACAGGGGCAGATACGCAGTATTTT
CDR3: CASRSTGADTQYF

J: TRBJ2-5
D: TRBD1
size: NA
length: 15
V: TRBV6-5
DNA: TGTGCCAGCAGTTACTCCGGGACAGGGACTGAGACCCAGTACTTC
CDR3: CASSYSGTGTETQYF

J: TRBJ2-5
D: NA
size: few
length: 15
V: TRBV7-8
DNA: TGTGCCAGCAGCTCCCCGACTAGTCTACAAGAGACCCAGTACTTC
CDR3: CASSSPTSLQETQYF

J: TRBJ2-2
D: NA
size: few
length: 16
V: TRBV18
DNA: TGTGCCAGCTCACCACCGGGGTTGAGGGACACCGGGGAGCTGTTTTTT
CDR3: CASSPPGLRDTGELFF

J: TRBJ1-2
D: NA
size: NA
length: 15
V: TRBV6-1
DNA: TGTGCCAGCAGTGTGACAGATAGTTCTAACTATGGCTACACCTTC
CDR3: CASSVTDSSNYGYTF

J: TRBJ2-7
D: TRBD2
size: NA
length: 13
V: TRBV27
DNA: TGTGCCAGCAAGGGAGGGCGTCCACTCGAGCAGTACTTC
CDR3: CASKGGRPLEQYF

J: TRBJ2-2
D: NA
size: NA
length: 13
V: TRBV29-1
DNA: TGCAGCCACCGGGAGAGCGGCACCGGGGAGCTGTTTTTT
CDR3: CSHRESGTGELFF

J: TRBJ2-2
D: TRBD1
size: NA
length: 14
V: TRBV11-2
DNA: TGTGCCAGCAGATGGACAGGGAACACCGGGGAGCTGTTTTTT
CDR3: CASRWTGNTGELFF

J: TRBJ2-2
D: NA
size: medium-sized
length: 15
V: TRBV19
DNA: TGTGCCAGTATGCCGGGACATCTGAACACCGGGGAGCTGTTTTTT
CDR3: CASMPGHLNTGELFF

J: TRBJ1-2
D: NA
size: NA
length: 15
V: TRBV7-2
DNA: TGTGCCAGCAGCTTACTCGCGGAGGCTAACTATGGCTACACCTTC
CDR3: CASSLLAEANYGYTF

J: TRBJ2-1
D: NA
size: NA
length: 14
V: TRBV5-6
DNA: TGTGCCAGCAGCTTGGCGGACTTATACAATGAGCAGTTCTTC
CDR3: CASSLADLYNEQFF

J: TRBJ1-2
D: TRBD1
size: NA
length: 17
V: TRBV7-2
DNA: TGTGCCAGCAGCTCCCGACTGACAGGGGTCATGGACTATGGCTACACCTTC
CDR3: CASSSRLTGVMDYGYTF

J: TRBJ1-1
D: NA
size: once
length: 17
V: TRBV7-9
DNA: TGTGCCAGCAGCTTAGCGTCTGGCAGGGAAATGAACACTGAGGCTTTCTTT
CDR3: CASSLASGREMNTEAFF

J: TRBJ2-2
D: TRBD1
size: NA
length: 15
V: TRBV7-8
DNA: TGTGCCAGCAGCTACAGAGGGGGCAACACCGGGGAGCTGTTTTTT
CDR3: CASSYRGGNTGELFF

J: TRBJ2-2
D: NA
size: few
length: 13
V: TRBV10-3
DNA: TGTGCCACCCAGACAGGTTCCACCGGGGAGCTGTTTTTT
CDR3: CATQTGSTGELFF

J: TRBJ1-6
D: NA
size: few
length: 13
V: TRBV2
DNA: TGTGCCAGCAGCGAGGGACGGGAGTCACCCCTCCACTTT
CDR3: CASSEGRESPLHF

J: TRBJ2-1
D: NA
size: few
length: 13
V: TRBV30
DNA: TGTGCCTGGAGTGAACTGGTCAACAATGAGCAGTTCTTC
CDR3: CAWSELVNNEQFF

J: TRBJ2-3
D: TRBD1
size: large
length: 15
V: TRBV15
DNA: TGTGCCACCAGCAGGGCACAGGGGCGGATCGATACGCAGTATTTT
CDR3: CATSRAQGRIDTQYF

J: TRBJ2-7
D: TRBD1
size: NA
length: 14
V: TRBV6-5
DNA: TGTGCCAGCAGCCGGGACAGGGGGACCTACGAGCAGTACTTC
CDR3: CASSRDRGTYEQYF

J: TRBJ2-7
D: NA
size: few
length: 14
V: TRBV27
DNA: TGTGCCAGCAGTTACACCAGGGGCTCCTACGAGCAGTACTTC
CDR3: CASSYTRGSYEQYF

J: TRBJ2-1
D: TRBD2
size: NA
length: 23
V: TRBV9
DNA: TGTGCCAGCAGCGTAGTACCCCGCAGGGGTTATCCTAGCGGGGGAATCTCCTACAATGAGCAGTTCTTC
CDR3: CASSVVPRRGYPSGGISYNEQFF

J: TRBJ1-2
D: NA
size: NA
length: 15
V: TRBV14
DNA: TGTGCCAGCAGCCATTCCTCGGCCGGGTCCGCGGGCTACACCTTC
CDR3: CASSHSSAGSAGYTF

J: TRBJ2-7
D: TRBD1
size: NA
length: 13
V: TRBV27
DNA: TGTGCCAGCATTGACAGGGGAACCTACGAGCAGTACTTC
CDR3: CASIDRGTYEQYF

J: TRBJ1-2
D: NA
size: few
length: 14
V: TRBV7-9
DNA: TGTGCCAGCAGCTTAGGGGCCGGCTTTTATGGCTACACCTTC
CDR3: CASSLGAGFYGYTF